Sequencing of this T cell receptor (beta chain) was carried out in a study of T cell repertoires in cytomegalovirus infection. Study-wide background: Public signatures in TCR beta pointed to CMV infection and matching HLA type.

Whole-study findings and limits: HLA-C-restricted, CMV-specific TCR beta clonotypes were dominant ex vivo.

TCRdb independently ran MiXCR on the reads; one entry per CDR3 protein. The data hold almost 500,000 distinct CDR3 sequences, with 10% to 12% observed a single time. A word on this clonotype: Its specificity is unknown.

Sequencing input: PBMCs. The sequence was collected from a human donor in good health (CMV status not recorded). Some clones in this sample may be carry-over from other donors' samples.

The CDR3 region has the DNA TGCGCCAGCAGCTTGTCCGAGCAGAGAGATACGCAGTATTTT. Its protein is CASSLSEQRDTQYF. The chain carries TRBV5-1 and TRBJ2-3; D not certain. Between the trimmed V and J ends, which lost 1 base and 5 bases, there was a span of 11 bases. Per germline, CDR1 SGHRS and CDR2 YFSETQ. The CDR3 totals 14 residues.